What follows are 25 T cell receptor beta chains derived from one specimen sequenced in a study of control samples from healthy donors and cancer patients. Sequencing was performed with immunoSEQ multiplex PCR; in TCRdb, only in-frame clones are kept and a portion is missing. The data hold some 410,000 clones, with around 90% observed a single time. The sequenced sample was PBMCs. These receptors all come from a man aged 40-55 years with head and neck cancer.

The chain has TRBV9 and TRBJ2-2; 9 positions agree with TRBD2. The CDR3 is made up of 17 amino acids. Trimming took 0 bases from V and 1 from J; bases not matched to a gene: 4. Per the germline V gene, CDR1 is SGDLS and CDR2 is YYNGEE. The CDR3 loop is CASSVEGAGGNTGELFF. CDR3 DNA: TGTGCCAGCAGCGTAGAGGGAGCGGGGGGGAACACCGGGGAGCTGTTTTTT.

This clone was recorded once. The chain has TRBV5-1 and TRBJ2-7; 7 nucleotides line up with TRBD1. Germline-derived CDR1 and CDR2 are SGHRS and YFSETQ. The V gene end was trimmed by 4 bases and the J gene end by 6 bases; junction bases not matched to a gene: 13. The CDR3 extends over 15 amino acids. The CDR3 protein is CASSLSTGPIREQYF. DNA for the CDR3: TGCGCCAGCAGCCTCTCGACAGGGCCAATTCGCGAGCAGTACTTC.

The chain employs TRBV3-1 (or the pseudogene TRBV3-2) and TRBJ1-4; the D gene is possibly TRBD1 (5 bases). From germline, CDR1 is LGHDT and CDR2 YNNKEL (reference sequence). V shed 1 base and J shed 1 base, with 7 bases lying between them. CDR3 length equals 15 residues. Written as DNA, the CDR3 is TGTGCCAGCAGCCAAGGGACAATAACTAATGAAAAACTGTTTTTT. This encodes CASSQGTITNEKLFF.

The CDR3 DNA sequence: TGTGCCAGCAGTTTCCTCGGGGACAGTAGCAATGAGCAGTTCTTC. Protein: CASSFLGDSSNEQFF. The J gene is TRBJ2-1, the V gene TRBV27; TRBD1 agrees at 7 bases. The junction had 8 bases not matched to a gene; V was cut back by 3 bases and J by 6 bases. The CDR3 covers 15 residues. Germline V CDR1 and CDR2: MNHEY, SMNVEV (reference sequence).

CDR3 DNA: TGTGCCAGCAGTTTACGGACAGGGGTCTACGAGCAGTACTTC. As protein: CASSLRTGVYEQYF. The chain couples TRBV27 to TRBJ2-7, with TRBD1 matching over 9 bases. CDR3 length: 14 amino acids. V gave up 2 bases and J gave up 3 bases; unmatched junction bases: 2. Per germline, CDR1 MNHEY and CDR2 SMNVEV (reference sequence).

This clone came up many times. The rearrangement links TRBV6-2 or TRBV6-3 to TRBJ2-1, with D unresolved. V lost 5 bases and J lost 6, with 5 bases in between. The CDR3 covers 11 residues. From germline, CDR1 is MNHEY and CDR2 SVGEGT. CDR3 sequence (DNA): TGTGCCAGCAGTGCTCGCAATGAGCAGTTCTTC. This sequence encodes CASSARNEQFF.

The CDR3 sequence: CASSFRPGANVLTF. In DNA, the CDR3 is TGTGCCAGCAGTTTCCGTCCTGGGGCCAACGTCCTGACTTTC. V usage is TRBV27 and J usage is TRBJ2-6; D is unclear. This CDR3 contains 14 residues. Trimming stripped 3 bases from V and 2 bases from J, with 5 bases between. The V gene's germline CDR1 is MNHEY and CDR2 SMNVEV (reference sequence).

This rearrangement joins TRBV6-2 or TRBV6-3 to TRBJ1-2; 9 nucleotides line up with TRBD1. Germline assignment: CDR1 MNHEY and CDR2 SVGEGT. CDR3 length: 15 residues. Trimming removed 4 bases from V and 0 bases from J; junction bases left unmatched: 3. In DNA, the CDR3 is TGTGCCAGCAGTTCGTGGGACAGGGCTAACTATGGCTACACCTTC. Translated: CASSSWDRANYGYTF.

The rearrangement joins TRBV9 to TRBJ1-4; no reliable D call. Trimming shortened V by 4 bases and J by 3 bases, and 13 bases separated the two germline ends. In germline, CDR1 is SGDLS, CDR2 YYNGEE. The CDR3 totals 15 residues. The CDR3 region has the DNA TGTGCCAGCAGCCCCATGGTCAGTGCTAATGAAAAACTGTTTTTT. Amino acids: CASSPMVSANEKLFF.

The rearrangement links TRBV11-2 to TRBJ2-7, with 11 positions matching TRBD1. Germline values: CDR1 SGHAT, CDR2 FQNNGV. V dropped 5 bases and J dropped 4; count of bases not matched to a gene: 7. The CDR3 extends over 15 amino acids. The DNA for the CDR3 is TGTGCCAGCAGCGGGAGGACAGGGGGCGAGTACGAGCAGTACTTC. It is translated as CASSGRTGGEYEQYF. The full variable domain, with the rest looked up from reference TRBV11-2 and TRBJ2-7, is EAGVAQSPRYKIIEKRQSVAFWCNPISGHATLYWYQQILGQGPKLLIQFQNNGVVDDSQLPKDRFSAERLKGVDSTLKIQPAKLEDSAVYLCASSGRTGGEYEQYFGPGTRLTVT.

The genes are TRBV29-1 and TRBJ2-7, with D uncertain. The CDR3 runs 12 residues. V lost 5 bases and J 1 base, leaving 9 bases between the germline ends. CDR1 SQVTM and CDR2 ANQGSEA come from the germline V gene. The CDR3 region is CSVIEPSYEQYF. The CDR3 nucleotides are TGCAGCGTTATAGAACCGTCCTACGAGCAGTACTTC.

V and J are TRBV6-1 and TRBJ2-6; D not resolved. Germline values: CDR1 MNHNS, CDR2 SASEGT. V lost 2 bases, J lost 0 bases, and 17 bases lay in between. CDR3 size: 19 residues. CDR3 DNA sequence: TGTGCCAGCAGTGAAAGACCTAGTACAGTTAGCTCTGGGGCCAACGTCCTGACTTTC. Protein: CASSERPSTVSSGANVLTF.

The chain recombines TRBV7-2 with TRBJ2-7; 10 bases agree with TRBD1. Germline-derived CDR1 and CDR2 are SGHTA and FQGNSA. V gave up 4 bases and J gave up 4 bases; unmatched junction bases: 19. CDR3 length equals 19 residues. CDR3 bases: TGTGCCAGCAGCTCACGCTATTCAAAAGAGTGGGACAGGGGATACGAGCAGTACTTC. Protein product: CASSSRYSKEWDRGYEQYF.

The chain joins TRBV9 to TRBJ2-5; 9 bases agree with TRBD2. V gave up 5 bases and J gave up 1 base; unmatched junction bases: 9. The CDR3 runs to 16 residues. CDR1 and CDR2 (germline): SGDLS, YYNGEE. The CDR3: CASSLAGAGGQETQYF. CDR3 coding DNA: TGTGCCAGCAGTTTAGCGGGAGCGGGTGGCCAAGAGACCCAGTACTTC.

The rearrangement joins TRBV5-1 to TRBJ2-3; 9 bases fit TRBD2. Germline CDR1 is SGHRS and CDR2 is YFSETQ. Trimming took 0 bases from V and 2 from J; bases not matched to a gene: 4. The CDR3 consists of 16 residues. CDR3 loop: CASSLVLAGATDTQYF. DNA for the CDR3: TGCGCCAGCAGCTTGGTTTTAGCGGGGGCCACAGATACGCAGTATTTT. The complete variable domain, with remaining parts taken from reference TRBV5-1 and TRBJ2-3, reads KAGVTQTPRYLIKTRGQQVTLSCSPISGHRSVSWYQQTPGQGLQFLFEYFSETQRNKGNFPGRFSGRQFSNSRSEMNVSTLELGDSALYLCASSLVLAGATDTQYFGPGTRLTVL.

This clone has a handful of counts. The chain employs TRBV28 and TRBJ1-2; unclear D gene. Germline CDR1 is MDHEN and CDR2 is SYDVKM. Trimming left V 2 bases short and J 10 bases short, with 11 bases between. This CDR3 comprises 12 residues. The CDR3 sequence is CASSLGSIYYTF. CDR3 DNA sequence: TGTGCCAGCAGTTTAGGGTCGATCTACTACACCTTC.

The chain is built from TRBV11-2 and TRBJ2-7; 11 bases are a match to TRBD2. Germline CDR1 reads SGHAT; CDR2 reads FQNNGV. CDR3 length: 17 amino acids. Losses at the gene ends were 4 bases for V and 4 bases for J; bases not matched to a gene: 12. The CDR3 DNA is TGTGCCAGCAGCTCTTACCCGACTAGCGGGACGCGGTACGAGCAGTACTTC. Translating it yields CASSSYPTSGTRYEQYF.

This clone was picked up one time. The chain recombines TRBV18 with TRBJ2-2; 7 bases are shared with TRBD1. Trimming at V came to 6 bases and at J to 6 bases, leaving 10 bases not matched to a gene. The V gene's germline CDR1 is KGHSH and CDR2 LQKENI. The CDR3 covers 15 residues. CDR3: CASSVRTGGAGELFF. For the CDR3, the DNA is TGTGCCAGCTCCGTACGGACAGGCGGCGCCGGGGAGCTGTTTTTT.

The chain recombines TRBV10-3 with TRBJ1-2; no clear D gene. V gave up 6 bases and J gave up 0 bases, with 17 bases separating them. The CDR3 spans 16 residues. Per germline, CDR1 ENHRY and CDR2 SYGVKD. CDR3 bases: TGTGCCATCAGCCCCGGACCCTTACTTTCTAACTATGGCTACACCTTC. Translating gives CAISPGPLLSNYGYTF.

The rearrangement links TRBV24-1 to TRBJ2-3; 10 bases line up with TRBD2. Germline CDR1 is KGHDR and CDR2 is SFDVKD. Losses at the gene ends were 3 bases for V and 8 bases for J; bases not matched to a gene: 10. CDR3 length: 16 amino acids. The CDR3 protein is CATSDPQAGGPGTQYF. CDR3 nucleotide sequence: TGTGCCACCAGTGATCCGCAAGCGGGAGGGCCTGGTACGCAGTATTTT.

The chain has TRBV5-8 and TRBJ1-2; tentatively, D is TRBD1 (5 bases). This CDR3 is 12 amino acids long. The V gene's germline CDR1 is SGHTS and CDR2 YDEGEE. Trimming pared 6 bases from V and 8 bases from J, leaving 14 bases between. CDR3 nucleotide sequence: TGTGCCAGCACCCCTGGGGGACGCGGCTACACCTTC. As protein: CASTPGGRGYTF.

V and J are TRBV2 and TRBJ1-6, with 7 bases aligning to TRBD1. Trimming at V came to 4 bases and at J to 7 bases, leaving 10 bases not matched to a gene. This CDR3 has 16 amino acids. The germline CDR1 and CDR2 sequences are SNHLY and FYNNEI. CDR3 region: CASSARAGTVNSPLHF. DNA for the CDR3: TGTGCCAGCAGTGCTAGGGCCGGGACAGTGAATTCACCCCTCCACTTT.

The chain recombines TRBV5-1 with TRBJ1-3, with D possibly being TRBD1 (6 bases). The germline gives CDR1 SGHRS, CDR2 YFSETQ. The CDR3 contains 14 residues. V was pared by 4 bases and J by 4 bases, with 12 bases between. The CDR3 DNA follows: TGCGCCAGCAGCGCAGGGGATTGGGGAAACACCATATATTTT. Its translation is CASSAGDWGNTIYF.

The V gene is TRBV5-6, the J gene TRBJ1-6, with a tentative D call TRBD1 (6 bases). The length of the CDR3 is 14 residues. Trimming cost V 4 bases and J 9 bases, with 14 bases left between them. Germline V gene sequence: CDR1 SGHDT, CDR2 YYEEEE. CDR3 nucleotide sequence: TGTGCCAGCAGCCGGAGGGGGTCCGTTTCACCCCTCCACTTT. Amino acid sequence: CASSRRGSVSPLHF.

This chain joins TRBV28 and TRBJ2-1, with 9 bases fitting TRBD2. The V segment lost 6 bases and the J segment 7 bases; nucleotides outside the gene matches: 10. The CDR3 totals 15 residues. Germline CDR1 MDHEN, CDR2 SYDVKM. CDR3 amino acids: CASSYGGGRGNEQFF. CDR3 bases: TGTGCCAGCAGCTATGGCGGCGGGAGGGGAAATGAGCAGTTCTTC. Full variable domain (missing parts from reference TRBV28 and TRBJ2-1): DVKVTQSSRYLVKRTGEKVFLECVQDMDHENMFWYRQDPGLGLRLIYFSYDVKMKEKGDIPEGYSVSREKKERFSLILESASTNQTSMYLCASSYGGGRGNEQFFGPGTRLTVL.